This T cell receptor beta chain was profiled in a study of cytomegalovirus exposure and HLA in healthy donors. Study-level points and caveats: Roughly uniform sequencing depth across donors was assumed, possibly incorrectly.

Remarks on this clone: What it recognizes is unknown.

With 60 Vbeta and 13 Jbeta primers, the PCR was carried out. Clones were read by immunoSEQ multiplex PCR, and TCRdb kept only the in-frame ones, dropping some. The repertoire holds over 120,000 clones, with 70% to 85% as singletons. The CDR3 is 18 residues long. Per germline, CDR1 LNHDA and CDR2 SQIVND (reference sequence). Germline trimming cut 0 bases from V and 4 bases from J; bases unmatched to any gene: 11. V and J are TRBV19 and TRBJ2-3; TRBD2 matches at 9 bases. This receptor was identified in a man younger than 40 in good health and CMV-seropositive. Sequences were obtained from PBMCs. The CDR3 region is CASSIEIAGEGSADTQYF. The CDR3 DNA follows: TGTGCCAGTAGTATAGAAATAGCGGGGGAAGGTTCTGCAGATACGCAGTATTTT.